This T cell receptor (beta chain) derives from a study of metastatic and nonmetastatic thyroid tumors. Study at large: Comparative analysis of repertoires was undertaken across blood and tumor or nodule tissue obtained from malignant and benign thyroid patients.

By share of the sample, this clone is medium-sized. TCRdb used MiXCR to call clones anew from the PCR reads. The table shows about 33,000 clones, with about a sixth occurring only once. Germline V lookup: CDR1 MNHEY, CDR2 SMNVEV (reference sequence). Trimming pared 5 bases from V and 0 bases from J, leaving 11 bases between. The CDR3 covers 14 residues. No treatment of any kind had been given to any patient before thyroid surgery. This receptor was obtained from a female donor with papillary thyroid cancer or a benign thyroid nodule (not recorded which). Some clones in this sample may be carry-over from other donors' samples. The rearrangement joins TRBV27 to TRBJ2-7; D uncertain. The sequenced sample was blood. The CDR3 protein is CASSPRWASYEQYF. As DNA, the CDR3 is TGTGCCAGCAGTCCCCGATGGGCCTCCTACGAGCAGTACTTC.